This record concerns one T cell receptor beta chain sequence. Its specificity is unknown. RNA transcripts gave rise to amplified TCR beta CDR3 regions. Carried out on the TCR CDR3, a first-round RT-PCR used the HTBI primer set. TCRdb redid the calling of the multiplex PCR reads with MiXCR, one entry per CDR3 protein. The data contain roughly 200,000 distinct CDR3 sequences, around 20% of them singletons. CDR1 and CDR2 from the germline V gene are SGHAT and FQNNGV. Trimming at V came to 5 bases and at J to 7 bases, leaving 15 bases not matched to a gene. The CDR3 sequence is 19 residues long. This specimen belongs to a study of T cells in Graves' hyperthyroidism and ophthalmopathy. Graves' hyperthyroidism without ophthalmopathy progression within 18 months was termed stable. General study findings and limits: Blood also held most thyroid clonotypes expanded beyond 0.001.

Sequenced input: blood. The V call is TRBV11-2, the J call TRBJ2-1, with TRBD2 identical over 15 bases. This TCR was recovered from a middle-aged man with Graves' hyperthyroidism. CDR3 nucleotide sequence: TGTGCCAGCAGCCTAGCCCGGACTAGCGGGGGGGCCATATGGAATGAGCAGTTCTTC. It is translated as CASSLARTSGGAIWNEQFF.